These 6 T cell receptor beta chains share one sample of origin, sequenced in a study of T cells in women clearing cervical HPV infection. Clones were read by immunoSEQ multiplex PCR, and TCRdb kept only the in-frame ones, dropping some. This table lists some 20,000 clones. Sequenced material: blood buffy coat. These receptors all stem from a woman aged 18 to 75 with a cervical HPV16 infection that either progressed to CIN3+ or cleared (not recorded which).

Remarks on this clone: The CDR3 end lies 3 residues beyond the end of the read and is filled in from the germline J gene. V usage is TRBV14 and J usage is TRBJ2-5; D gene ambiguous. Germline V gene data show CDR1 as SGHDN and CDR2 as FVKESK. The length of the CDR3 is 12 residues. The germline V and J ends were trimmed by 1 base and 6 bases, with 6 bases remaining between them. This chain's CDR3 is CASSQVRQTQYF. CDR3 DNA (partial): TGTGCCAGCAGCCAAGTCAGGCAGACC. The complete variable domain, with remaining parts taken from reference TRBV14 and TRBJ2-5, reads EAGVTQFPSHSVIEKGQTVTLRCDPISGHDNLYWYRRVMGKEIKFLLHFVKESKQDESGMPNNRFLAERTGGTYSTLKVQPAELEDSGVYFCASSQVRQTQYFGPGTRLLVL.

As for this clone: The DNA ends 3 residues before the CDR3 does, and the rest of the CDR3 is filled in from the germline J gene. J is TRBJ2-3 and V is TRBV7-9; D may match TRBD1 or TRBD2 (6 bases each). The germline gives CDR1 SEHNR, CDR2 FQNEAQ (reference sequence). This CDR3 contains 15 residues. Trimming took 2 bases from V and 1 from J, leaving 10 bases between them. The DNA read from the CDR3 is TGTGCCAGCAGCTTATTGGAGGGGGGCACAGATACG. This codes for CASSLLEGGTDT. In full, the CDR3 is CASSLLEGGTDTQYF.

Comments on this clone: The read halts 3 residues ahead of the CDR3 end, with the missing end drawn from the germline J gene. This sequence joins TRBV6-2 or TRBV6-3 and TRBJ1-2; D possibly corresponds to TRBD1 (5 bases). This CDR3 is built from 14 residues. Germline values: CDR1 MNHEY, CDR2 SVGEGT. The DNA read from the CDR3 is TGTGCCAGCAGGCCCGGGACTAAAGCAGATACC. The encoded protein is CASRPGTKADT. The whole CDR3 reads CASRPGTKADTYTF.

A remark on this clone: The CDR3 end falls 3 residues outside the read, so it is completed with the germline J gene. The V and J genes are TRBV4-1 and TRBJ1-2, with 7 bases lining up with TRBD1. From germline, CDR1 is MGHRA and CDR2 YSYEKL. With V trimmed by 8 bases and J by 0 bases, 9 bases remained unmatched. The length of the CDR3 is 15 residues. The sequenced part of the CDR3 DNA is TGCGCCAGCGGACAAGGGACAGCGACTAACTATGGC. It translates to CASGQGTATNYG. The full CDR3 reads CASGQGTATNYGYTF.

Concerning this clone: The read halts 3 residues ahead of the CDR3 end, with the missing end drawn from the germline J gene. The chain couples TRBV29-1 to TRBJ2-7, with 9 nucleotides matching TRBD1. The V segment lost 7 bases and the J segment 6 bases; nucleotides outside the gene matches: 10. The CDR3 runs 13 residues. Germline CDR1 is SQVTM and CDR2 is ANQGSEA. CDR3 region: CSAPGTGPLEQYF. The DNA read from the CDR3 is TGCAGCGCTCCGGGGACAGGGCCCCTCGAG.

About this clone itself: The sequence runs out 3 residues before the end of the CDR3; the remainder is reconstructed from the germline J gene. J is TRBJ1-6 and V is TRBV3-1 (or the pseudogene TRBV3-2), with D maybe TRBD1 (6 bases). CDR1 and CDR2 from the germline V gene are LGHDT and YNNKEL (reference sequence). V was cut by 5 bases and J by 7 bases, with 15 bases left in between. This CDR3 spans 15 amino acids. CDR3 bases read: TGTGCCAGCAGCTTACTGGGGGCTGGAAATTCACCC. Translation: CASSLLGAGNSP. The entire CDR3 sequence reads CASSLLGAGNSPLHF.